These 27 T cell receptor beta chains came from one sample sequenced in a study of OX40 agonist ivuxolimab in advanced cancers. Assay: immunoSEQ multiplex PCR; the TCRdb copy retains only in-frame clones and omits some. The table shows tens of thousands of clones, with roughly nine tenths occurring only once. Sequencing was performed on CD4+ or CD8+ T cells sorted from blood, taken in a trial of the OX40 agonist ivuxolimab. The receptor set was obtained from an adult with an advanced solid tumor such as melanoma, head and neck, liver or kidney cancer.

The sample holds a few counts of this clone. The rearrangement joins TRBV5-4 to TRBJ1-5; 7 bases agree with TRBD1. The CDR3 consists of 14 residues. V shed 5 bases, J shed 3 bases, and the junction held 5 bases outside the gene matches. The germline V gene encodes CDR1 SGHNT and CDR2 YYREEE (reference sequence). In DNA, the CDR3 is TGTGCCAGCAGAAGACAGGGCTTCAATCAGCCCCAGCATTTT. Amino acids: CASRRQGFNQPQHF.

The chain uses TRBV4-3 and TRBJ2-7; 10 positions agree with TRBD1. Per germline, CDR1 LGHNA and CDR2 YSLEER. There are 17 residues in the CDR3. V lost 1 base and J lost 3; bases outside the gene matches: 9. The CDR3 bases are TGCGCCAGCAGCCAAGGATACGGCGGGACAGGGGTCTACGAGCAGTACTTC. It codes for CASSQGYGGTGVYEQYF.

V usage is TRBV7-2 and J usage is TRBJ2-1; possibly TRBD2 for D (5 bases). Germline V gene lookup returns CDR1 SGHTA and CDR2 FQGNSA. There are 15 residues in the CDR3. V lost 0 bases, J lost 4 bases, and 10 bases lay in between. CDR3: CASSLAQDWYNEQFF. The CDR3 DNA sequence: TGTGCCAGCAGCTTAGCGCAGGACTGGTACAATGAGCAGTTCTTC.

This chain connects TRBV6-1 to TRBJ1-3; D unclear. The CDR3 is made up of 15 amino acids. Per the germline V gene, CDR1 is MNHNS and CDR2 is SASEGT. Trimming pared 0 bases from V and 2 bases from J, leaving 8 bases between. The CDR3: CASSEAGWTGNTIYF. CDR3 nucleotides: TGTGCCAGCAGTGAAGCCGGGTGGACTGGAAACACCATATATTTT.

The CDR3 is CASSFGGSTDTQYF. CDR3 nucleotide sequence: TGTGCCAGCAGTTTTGGGGGGAGCACAGATACGCAGTATTTT. This chain connects TRBV27 to TRBJ2-3; possible D gene TRBD2, 6 bases. The CDR3 spans 14 residues. CDR1 and CDR2 from the germline V gene are MNHEY and SMNVEV (reference sequence). Trimming left V 3 bases short and J 0 bases short, with 7 bases between.

This sequence joins TRBV19 and TRBJ1-1; the D is unclear. CDR1 is LNHDA and CDR2 is SQIVND in the germline V gene (reference sequence). The CDR3 covers 11 residues. V was clipped by 6 bases and J by 7 bases, with 9 bases between them. The CDR3 DNA reads TGTGCCAGTAGAGGCGGGGTTGAAGCTTTCTTT. Amino acids: CASRGGVEAFF.

This rearrangement joins TRBV2 to TRBJ1-5, with 8 bases aligning to TRBD1. Germline CDR1 reads SNHLY; CDR2 reads FYNNEI. V lost 4 bases to trimming and J lost 4 bases; unmatched junction nucleotides: 3. CDR3 length: 14 residues. CDR3 protein: CASSAGQVNQPQHF. The CDR3 bases are TGTGCCAGCAGTGCGGGACAGGTAAATCAGCCCCAGCATTTT. The full variable domain, with the rest looked up from reference TRBV2 and TRBJ1-5, is EPEVTQTPSHQVTQMGQEVILRCVPISNHLYFYWYRQILGQKVEFLVSFYNNEISEKSEIFDDQFSVERPDGSNFTLKIRSTKLEDSAMYFCASSAGQVNQPQHFGDGTRLSIL.

The chain is built from TRBV9 and TRBJ2-7; 11 positions match TRBD2. V was pared by 0 bases and J by 4 bases, with 9 bases of the junction left unmatched. CDR1 and CDR2 (germline): SGDLS, YYNGEE. The CDR3 extends over 17 amino acids. CDR3 loop: CASSVGAGTSGSYEQYF. CDR3 nucleotides: TGTGCCAGCAGCGTAGGCGCCGGGACTAGCGGATCTTACGAGCAGTACTTC.

The V gene is TRBV6-4, the J gene TRBJ2-1; possibly TRBD1 or TRBD2 for D (6 bases each). Germline CDR1 and CDR2: MRHNA and SNTAGT. V lost 3 bases and J 3 bases, leaving 15 bases between the germline ends. The length of the CDR3 is 16 residues. CDR3 DNA sequence: TGTGCCAGCAGTGAGGGATGGGGGGCCCGCTACAATGAGCAGTTCTTC. The encoded protein is CASSEGWGARYNEQFF.

V and J are TRBV7-9 and TRBJ1-3, with 7 bases lining up with TRBD1. Unmatched junction bases numbered 2, after V lost 2 bases and J lost 4 bases. Germline V lookup: CDR1 SEHNR, CDR2 FQNEAQ (reference sequence). The CDR3 spans 14 residues. CDR3 DNA: TGTGCCAGCAGCTTAACAGGGGTCGGAAACACCATATATTTT. Protein sequence: CASSLTGVGNTIYF.

The CDR3 loop is CASSQMETQYF. In nucleotides, the CDR3 is TGCGCCAGCAGCCAAATGGAGACCCAGTACTTC. The rearrangement joins TRBV4-1 to TRBJ2-5; no clear D gene. This CDR3 spans 11 amino acids. Germline V gives CDR1 MGHRA, CDR2 YSYEKL. The V end was cut by 2 bases, the J end by 5 bases, with 3 bases between.

This chain uses TRBV6-4 with TRBJ2-3; no definite D call. The V gene lost 3 bases and the J gene lost 1 base, with 5 bases spanning the gap. CDR1 is MRHNA and CDR2 is SNTAGT in the germline V gene. This CDR3 contains 13 residues. The CDR3 DNA sequence: TGTGCCAGCAGTGAAGAGGGCACAGATACGCAGTATTTT. Protein product: CASSEEGTDTQYF.

This clone came up once. The chain carries TRBV2 and TRBJ2-1; no reliable D call. Germline CDR1 SNHLY, CDR2 FYNNEI. The CDR3 contains 16 residues. V lost 2 bases and J lost 5, with 16 bases in between. The DNA for the CDR3 is TGTGCCAGCAGTGAATGGGGATTGGCTACCGACAATGAGCAGTTCTTC. Residues: CASSEWGLATDNEQFF.

This chain links TRBV7-9 with TRBJ1-1; 7 bases map to TRBD1. Germline loops: CDR1 SEHNR, CDR2 FQNEAQ (reference sequence). After removal of 5 bases from V and 7 bases from J, the junction contained 13 bases not matched to a gene. The CDR3 has 15 amino acids. CDR3 sequence (DNA): TGTGCCAGCAGCCCACTTCTGACAGGGTTGTTTGAAGCTTTCTTT. Amino acid sequence: CASSPLLTGLFEAFF.

The chain links TRBV10-3 to TRBJ1-2; unclear D gene. The CDR3 is 13 amino acids. The V gene's germline CDR1 is ENHRY and CDR2 SYGVKD. Trimming left V 3 bases short and J 4 bases short, with 9 bases between. For the CDR3, the DNA is TGTGCCATCAGTGATGTGGATCCCTATGGCTACACCTTC. It yields the protein CAISDVDPYGYTF.

This chain joins TRBV9 and TRBJ2-2, with D hard to call. Deletions cut 3 bases from V and 8 bases from J, with 5 bases between. The CDR3 extends over 11 amino acids. Germline assignment: CDR1 SGDLS and CDR2 YYNGEE. CDR3 DNA sequence: TGTGCCAGCAGCGCGGCGGGGGAGCTGTTTTTT. It is translated as CASSAAGELFF.

The chain has TRBV19 and TRBJ2-1, with D unclear. V lost 9 bases, J lost 0 bases, and 12 bases lay in between. Germline CDR1 is LNHDA and CDR2 is SQIVND (reference sequence). This CDR3 has 14 amino acids. CDR3 nucleotide sequence: TGTGCCAGCGGTGACTGGAGCTCCTACAATGAGCAGTTCTTC. Amino acids: CASGDWSSYNEQFF.

This clone was counted a few times. The V gene is TRBV19, the J gene TRBJ2-7; D is uncertain. The CDR3 contains 13 residues. Germline-derived CDR1 and CDR2 are LNHDA and SQIVND (reference sequence). V lost 4 bases and J 2 bases, leaving 9 bases between the germline ends. In DNA, the CDR3 is TGTGCCAGTAGTAGGAAACAGACCTACGAGCAGTACTTC. Encoded protein: CASSRKQTYEQYF.

The genes are TRBV19 and TRBJ2-2; 9 bases align to TRBD1. This CDR3 has 16 residues. Germline values: CDR1 LNHDA, CDR2 SQIVND (reference sequence). With 4 bases clipped from V and 4 bases from J, the junction kept 7 bases outside the gene matches. The CDR3 coding sequence is TGTGCCAGTAGTACCCCCGGGACAGGGATCACCGGGGAGCTGTTTTTT. It translates to CASSTPGTGITGELFF.

This clone is categorized as medium-sized (0.01 to 0.1%). This CDR3 reads CASSVKPPGTSGANVLTF. CDR3 nucleotide sequence: TGTGCCAGCAGCGTTAAACCGCCCGGTACCTCTGGGGCCAACGTCCTGACTTTC. This chain links TRBV9 with TRBJ2-6, with unresolved D. The CDR3 has 18 amino acids. Trimming removed 2 bases at V and 0 bases at J, with 15 bases between. Germline CDR1 is SGDLS and CDR2 is YYNGEE.

The chain's CDR3 is CASSWGQGEQYF. The CDR3 DNA reads as TGTGCCAGCAGCTGGGGACAAGGCGAGCAGTACTTC. The chain uses TRBV7-9 and TRBJ2-7, with a weak D call TRBD1 (6 bases). Trimming left V 4 bases short and J 6 bases short, with 10 bases between. Germline CDR1 reads SEHNR; CDR2 reads FQNEAQ (reference sequence). The CDR3 is 12 amino acids.

The V call is TRBV5-5, the J call TRBJ1-2; unclear D gene. The CDR3 spans 12 residues. In germline, CDR1 is SGHKS, CDR2 YYEKEE (reference sequence). V dropped 0 bases and J dropped 4 bases, with 4 bases sitting between them. The CDR3 reads CASSLGTYGYTF. CDR3 sequence (DNA): TGTGCCAGCAGCTTGGGCACCTATGGCTACACCTTC. Variable domain in full (rest from reference TRBV5-5 and TRBJ1-2): DAGVTQSPTHLIKTRGQQVTLRCSPISGHKSVSWYQQVLGQGPQFIFQYYEKEERGRGNFPDRFSARQFPNYSSELNVNALLLGDSALYLCASSLGTYGYTFGSGTRLTVV.

V is TRBV29-1 and J is TRBJ1-2; a possible D gene is TRBD1 (6 bases). There are 15 residues in the CDR3. V was trimmed by 1 base and J by 0 bases, leaving 12 bases between them. Germline V gene data show CDR1 as SQVTM and CDR2 as ANQGSEA. CDR3 nucleotides: TGCAGCGTTGAAGGAGGGGGAAGAGCTAACTATGGCTACACCTTC. Protein product: CSVEGGGRANYGYTF. Together with reference TRBV29-1 and TRBJ1-2, the CDR3 gives the full variable domain: SAVISQKPSRDICQRGTSLTIQCQVDSQVTMMFWYRQQPGQSLTLIATANQGSEATYESGFVIDKFPISRPNLTFSTLTVSNMSPEDSSIYLCSVEGGGRANYGYTFGSGTRLTVV.

V is TRBV11-3 and J is TRBJ2-7, with TRBD1 as a possible D gene (5 bases). Germline assignment: CDR1 SGHNT and CDR2 YENEEA. V was trimmed by 5 bases and J by 5 bases, leaving 10 bases between them. This CDR3 comprises 12 residues. As DNA, the CDR3 is TGTGCCAGCAGCGCCGACAGCGACGAGCAGTACTTC. Residues: CASSADSDEQYF.

This chain links TRBV5-1 with TRBJ1-1; TRBD1 agrees at 7 bases. Germline CDR1 reads SGHRS; CDR2 reads YFSETQ. Trimming cost V 4 bases and J 0 bases; bases outside gene matches: 9. The CDR3 has 16 amino acids. CDR3 protein: CASSTRRQGMNTEAFF. DNA of the CDR3: TGCGCCAGCAGCACCCGTCGACAGGGCATGAACACTGAAGCTTTCTTT.

The chain couples TRBV11-2 to TRBJ2-5; 7 bases match TRBD2. With 3 bases clipped from V and 5 bases from J, the junction kept 9 bases outside the gene matches. The CDR3 runs to 15 residues. The germline gives CDR1 SGHAT, CDR2 FQNNGV. CDR3 coding DNA: TGTGCCAGCAGCTTTGGGGGGGGGTTGATGGAGACCCAGTACTTC. It is translated as CASSFGGGLMETQYF.

The sample holds a few counts of this clone. J is TRBJ1-5 and V is TRBV28, with D hard to call. The V end was cut by 6 bases, the J end by 8 bases, with 11 bases between. Germline loops: CDR1 MDHEN, CDR2 SYDVKM. CDR3 length equals 12 residues. CDR3: CASSGFAEPQHF. CDR3 DNA: TGTGCCAGCAGCGGATTCGCGGAGCCCCAGCATTTT.